The 18 T cell receptor beta chains listed next were all sequenced from one sample in a study of blood T cell repertoires in COVID-19. Produced via immunoSEQ multiplex PCR; TCRdb's table is partial and in-frame only. The table lists 100,000 to 150,000 clones, around 80% of them singletons. Input material: peripheral blood. The origin of the receptors is an elderly man with active or convalescent COVID-19.

The chain carries TRBV5-1 and TRBJ1-1, with D possibly TRBD1 on 6 matching bases. Germline values: CDR1 SGHRS, CDR2 YFSETQ. Trimming took 1 base from V and 1 from J, leaving 8 bases between them. This CDR3 is 14 amino acids long. CDR3: CASSLWTANTEAFF. In DNA form, the CDR3 reads TGCGCCAGCAGCTTGTGGACAGCGAACACTGAAGCTTTCTTT.

The CDR3 region has the DNA TGCGCCAGCAGTGGAAACCCAACCGGGACAGGGTGCGACGAGCAGTACTTC. This encodes CASSGNPTGTGCDEQYF. V usage is TRBV10-1 and J usage is TRBJ2-7; 9 positions agree with TRBD1. The CDR3 has 17 residues. CDR1 and CDR2 (germline): WNHNN, SYGVQD (reference sequence). The J segment lost 5 bases and the V segment lost 4 bases, leaving 15 bases of the junction unmatched.

The V call is TRBV2, the J call TRBJ1-6, with D uncertain. Trimming shortened V by 8 bases and J by 5 bases, and 7 bases separated the two germline ends. CDR3 length equals 12 residues. Germline V gives CDR1 SNHLY, CDR2 FYNNEI. For the CDR3, the DNA is TGTGCCAGCGTTGCGGATAATTCACCCCTCCACTTT. Translation: CASVADNSPLHF.

The genes are TRBV11-3 and TRBJ1-1; no firm D call. CDR3 length: 14 residues. Germline CDR1 reads SGHNT; CDR2 reads YENEEA. Trimming cost V 2 bases and J 1 base, with 8 bases left between them. The CDR3 DNA is TGTGCCAGCAGCTTACACCACGGGAACACTGAAGCTTTCTTT. Its translation: CASSLHHGNTEAFF. The complete variable domain, with remaining parts taken from reference TRBV11-3 and TRBJ1-1, reads EAGVVQSPRYKIIEKKQPVAFWCNPISGHNTLYWYLQNLGQGPELLIRYENEEAVDDSQLPKDRFSAERLKGVDSTLKIQPAELGDSAVYLCASSLHHGNTEAFFGQGTRLTVV.

V gene TRBV4-1 combines with J gene TRBJ2-4; tentative D call: TRBD2 (5 bases). Germline loops: CDR1 MGHRA, CDR2 YSYEKL. Trimming stripped 2 bases from V and 9 bases from J, with 20 bases between. This CDR3 spans 16 amino acids. DNA of the CDR3: TGCGCCAGCAGCCAACTCTCCGGGGTGAATCCGAGCATTCAGTACTTC. Protein: CASSQLSGVNPSIQYF.

This clone has just a few counts. The gene calls are TRBV2 and TRBJ1-6; D unresolved. Trimming removed 1 base from V and 11 bases from J, with 9 bases in between. The CDR3 has 13 residues. Germline CDR1 and CDR2: SNHLY and FYNNEI. Written as DNA, the CDR3 is TGTGCCAGCAGTGAAGTCCGGGAAACACCCCTCCACTTT. Protein product: CASSEVRETPLHF.

The chain couples TRBV6-2 or TRBV6-3 to TRBJ1-2; the D gene is possibly TRBD1 (6 bases). This CDR3 has 14 amino acids. V was pared by 3 bases and J by 8 bases, with 16 bases between. Germline CDR1 reads MNHEY; CDR2 reads SVGEGT. CDR3 nucleotide sequence: TGTGCCAGCAGTTATGGACAGAGGCAAACGGGCTACACCTTC. This sequence encodes CASSYGQRQTGYTF.

This clone was recorded a few times. V usage is TRBV7-9 and J usage is TRBJ1-1; D may be TRBD1 (5 bases). The CDR3 runs 15 residues. Between the trimmed V and J ends, which lost 4 bases and 5 bases, there was a span of 17 bases. Germline V CDR1 and CDR2: SEHNR, FQNEAQ (reference sequence). The CDR3 loop is CASSSEQAIRTEAFF. CDR3 coding DNA: TGTGCCAGCAGCTCTGAACAGGCCATAAGGACTGAAGCTTTCTTT.

The chain uses TRBV4-1 and TRBJ2-7, with a possible D match to TRBD1 (6 bases). In germline, CDR1 is MGHRA, CDR2 YSYEKL. V was cut by 0 bases and J by 0 bases, with 15 bases left in between. The CDR3 loop spans 17 amino acids. CDR3 in amino acids: CASSQDRLAGVSYEQYF. The CDR3 DNA follows: TGCGCCAGCAGCCAAGATCGGTTGGCAGGGGTCTCCTACGAGCAGTACTTC.

The rearrangement uses TRBV9 and TRBJ2-6; 9 bases match TRBD1. This CDR3 has 19 amino acids. Trimming cost V 0 bases and J 2 bases; bases outside gene matches: 9. The germline gives CDR1 SGDLS, CDR2 YYNGEE. The CDR3 bases are TGTGCCAGCAGCGTAGCTCGGACAGGGGTCCTACCTGGGGCCAACGTCCTGACTTTC. Its translation: CASSVARTGVLPGANVLTF.

The genes are TRBV5-1 and TRBJ1-1; a weak D match, TRBD1 (5 bases). The CDR3 contains 16 residues. V lost 0 bases and J lost 1, with 13 bases in between. The V gene's germline CDR1 is SGHRS and CDR2 YFSETQ. The CDR3 loop is CASSLGQQVANTEAFF. As DNA, the CDR3 is TGCGCCAGCAGCTTGGGCCAACAGGTGGCGAACACTGAAGCTTTCTTT.

The V call is TRBV19, the J call TRBJ1-5; 9 positions agree with TRBD1. The length of the CDR3 is 15 residues. Germline V gene data show CDR1 as LNHDA and CDR2 as SQIVND (reference sequence). V shed 9 bases and J 0 bases; nucleotides not matched to a gene: 6. In DNA, the CDR3 is TGTGCCAGCGGTAGGGGACAGGGTAGCAATCAGCCCCAGCATTTT. Protein sequence: CASGRGQGSNQPQHF.

This clone has a single count. The chain links TRBV2 to TRBJ1-1; tentatively, D is TRBD1 (5 bases). The V and J ends lost 4 bases and 0 bases respectively, with 12 bases between them. CDR3 size: 15 residues. Germline V gene lookup returns CDR1 SNHLY and CDR2 FYNNEI. CDR3 sequence: CASSGTNSMNTEAFF. In nucleotides, the CDR3 is TGTGCCAGCAGTGGGACAAACTCCATGAACACTGAAGCTTTCTTT.

The chain links TRBV7-8 to TRBJ2-5, with D tentatively TRBD2 (6 bases). The V gene's germline CDR1 is SGHVS and CDR2 FQNEAQ. V gave up 5 bases and J gave up 2 bases, with 12 bases separating them. This CDR3 region has 14 residues. The CDR3 spells CASSGRGLQETQYF. CDR3 nucleotides: TGTGCCAGCAGCGGTCGGGGGTTACAAGAGACCCAGTACTTC.

The rearrangement uses TRBV5-1 and TRBJ2-7; a possible D gene is TRBD2 (7 bases). V was clipped by 0 bases and J by 7 bases, with 17 bases between them. Germline-derived CDR1 and CDR2 are SGHRS and YFSETQ. CDR3 length: 15 amino acids. The CDR3 DNA sequence: TGCGCCAGCAGCTTGGCCGGGGGGCTCCGCGGGGAGCAGTACTTC. Translating it yields CASSLAGGLRGEQYF.

This sequence joins TRBV6-2 or TRBV6-3 and TRBJ1-1, with TRBD1 as a possible D gene (6 bases). This CDR3 has 13 amino acids. CDR1 is MNHEY, CDR2 SVGEGT, per germline. V was cut by 6 bases and J by 1 base, with 9 bases left in between. CDR3 nucleotides: TGTGCCAGCAGCATGACAGGGAACACTGAAGCTTTCTTT. It translates to CASSMTGNTEAFF.

This clone was seen a handful of times. V usage is TRBV19 and J usage is TRBJ1-5; D may be TRBD1 (5 bases). Germline CDR1 is LNHDA and CDR2 is SQIVND (reference sequence). Trimming removed 5 bases from V and 0 bases from J, with 11 bases in between. This CDR3 contains 15 residues. The CDR3 nucleotides are TGTGCCAGTAGTCCGACAGTATATAGCAATCAGCCCCAGCATTTT. Its translation: CASSPTVYSNQPQHF.

By share, this clone counts as medium-sized. This chain uses TRBV5-1 with TRBJ1-1; TRBD1 matches at 8 bases. Per germline, CDR1 SGHRS and CDR2 YFSETQ. This CDR3 region has 15 residues. Trimming at V came to 3 bases and at J to 4 bases, leaving 8 bases not matched to a gene. The CDR3 DNA follows: TGCGCCAGCAGCTGGGGGACAGGAGAGACCACTGAAGCTTTCTTT. Amino acids: CASSWGTGETTEAFF.